What follows is one T cell receptor beta chain and its context. Trimming cost V 8 bases and J 7 bases, with 5 bases left between them. The CDR3 is made up of 10 amino acids. In germline, CDR1 is MNHEY, CDR2 SVGAGI. The record originates from a study of patients and donors after allogeneic stem cell transplantation. TCRdb used MiXCR to reprocess the RT-PCR reads, holding one entry per CDR3 protein. The table has about 150,000 distinct CDR3 sequences, about 40% seen once. The rearrangement links TRBV6-5 to TRBJ2-2; D gene ambiguous. This clonotype originated in a human donor who was either an allogeneic HSCT recipient or a stem cell or donor lymphocyte infusion donor (not recorded which). It is not recorded whose cells these are; they may come from a transplant donor. Sequences were obtained from blood, either unsorted or a sorted T cell fraction (not recorded which). The DNA for the CDR3 is TGTGCCAGCGGTCACGGGGAGCTGTTTTTT. Its protein product is CASGHGELFF.